The T cell receptor (beta chain) described here comes from a study of blood T cell repertoires in COVID-19. Overall study: Donors in the United States, Italy and Spain gave samples during acute or convalescent COVID-19. Sources were T cells, B-cell-depleted T cells, or PBMCs; the material itself was cDNA or gDNA.

Per the original methods: Amplification of reference gene primers provided the estimated nucleated cell counts. Profiling relied on immunoSEQ multiplex PCR, and the TCRdb table lists in-frame clones only, not all of them. For V, J and clone size, that table is used; D and trimming come from the DNA. The table includes about 250,000 clones, roughly 84% detected once. Germline V gives CDR1 LGHNA, CDR2 YSLEER. V dropped 2 bases and J dropped 0; count of bases not matched to a gene: 3. The CDR3 loop spans 15 amino acids. The sequenced material came from peripheral blood. The gene calls are TRBV4-3 and TRBJ2-5; 7 bases are a match to TRBD1. The origin of this receptor is a man aged 45-65 years with active or convalescent COVID-19. CDR3 region: CASSQWDSDQETQYF. Here the CDR3 DNA reads TGCGCCAGCAGCCAATGGGACAGTGACCAAGAGACCCAGTACTTC.